One sample yielded the 26 T cell receptor beta chains listed below, sequenced in a study of blood T cell repertoires in COVID-19. Only in-frame clones appear in the TCRdb table, and some are missing; sequencing was by immunoSEQ multiplex PCR. The sample has under 300,000 clones, about 87% seen once. The sample was PBMCs or T cells enriched from blood (not recorded which). All receptors derive from a woman aged 40 to 55 who had been exposed to COVID-19.

In its sample, this clone was seen once. Sequence at one end of the junction differs from germline and may be a read error. The chain has TRBV5-1 and TRBJ2-5; the match to TRBD2 covers 12 bases. Germline CDR1 and CDR2: SGHRS and YFSETQ. This CDR3 contains 17 residues. CDR3 sequence (DNA): TGTGCCAGCAGCTTGGCCAGGGGACTAGCGGGTGAAGAGACCCAGTACTTC. Protein product: CASSLARGLAGEETQYF.

The V call is TRBV15, the J call TRBJ1-2, with TRBD1 identical over 12 bases. CDR1 LNHNV and CDR2 YYDKDF come from the germline V gene (reference sequence). The CDR3 runs 19 residues. J gave up 0 bases and V 0 bases, and 8 bases lay outside the gene matches. The CDR3 DNA sequence: TGTGCCACCAGCAGAGATTATGGGACAGGGGGCTTGACTAACTATGGCTACACCTTC. Translating gives CATSRDYGTGGLTNYGYTF. Together with reference TRBV15 and TRBJ1-2, the CDR3 gives the full variable domain: DAMVIQNPRYQVTQFGKPVTLSCSQTLNHNVMYWYQQKSSQAPKLLFHYYDKDFNNEADTPDNFQSRRPNTSFCFLDIRSPGLGDTAMYLCATSRDYGTGGLTNYGYTFGSGTRLTVV.

The rearrangement joins TRBV5-8 to TRBJ1-4; TRBD1 agrees at 8 bases. The trim removed 5 bases at V and 7 bases at J, leaving 7 bases unmatched. Germline V gene sequence: CDR1 SGHTS, CDR2 YDEGEE. The CDR3 spans 14 residues. DNA for the CDR3: TGTGCCAGCAGTCTGGGACAGGCTCTTGAAAAACTGTTTTTT. The encoded protein is CASSLGQALEKLFF.

V usage is TRBV28 and J usage is TRBJ2-6; 8 bases are a match to TRBD1. The germline V gene has CDR1 MDHEN and CDR2 SYDVKM. The CDR3 has 21 amino acids. The V gene end was trimmed by 5 bases and the J gene end by 1 base; junction bases not matched to a gene: 19. CDR3 nucleotides: TGTGCCAGCAGTCTCGGACAGGGTCGGGTTCTAGAAGTGTCTGGGGCCAACGTCCTGACTTTC. This encodes CASSLGQGRVLEVSGANVLTF.

The chain couples TRBV18 to TRBJ1-1; maybe TRBD1 (6 bases). CDR1 is KGHSH and CDR2 is LQKENI in the germline V gene. V was shortened by 4 bases and J by 3 bases, with 12 bases between the two germline ends. The CDR3 totals 14 residues. The CDR3 sequence: CASSQDEGDTEAFF. The CDR3 coding sequence is TGTGCCAGCTCACAAGACGAGGGGGACACTGAAGCTTTCTTT.

This chain uses TRBV23-1 with TRBJ2-2; 7 bases are a match to TRBD2. TRBV23-1 carries the ORF label, with uncertain function. There are 22 residues in the CDR3. V shed 6 bases and J 4 bases; nucleotides not matched to a gene: 29. In nucleotides, the CDR3 is TGCGCCAGCAGCACGCCGGGGGACTACAAACCGTTAAGGAAACAACTCACCGGGGAGCTGTTTTTT. It specifies CASSTPGDYKPLRKQLTGELFF.

This chain connects TRBV5-4 to TRBJ1-2; D call uncertain. There are 13 residues in the CDR3. Trimming removed 4 bases at V and 3 bases at J, with 10 bases between. The germline CDR1 and CDR2 sequences are SGHNT and YYREEE (reference sequence). CDR3 coding DNA: TGTGCCAGCAGCCAGACCCGGGACTATGGCTACACCTTC. Protein sequence: CASSQTRDYGYTF. The whole variable domain, remainder taken from reference TRBV5-4 and TRBJ1-2, is ETGVTQSPTHLIKTRGQQVTLRCSSQSGHNTVSWYQQALGQGPQFIFQYYREEENGRGNFPPRFSGLQFPNYSSELNVNALELDDSALYLCASSQTRDYGYTFGSGTRLTVV.

Note on this clone: The junction differs from germline at one of its ends, possibly a read error. The chain employs TRBV5-1 and TRBJ2-5; 9 bases agree with TRBD2. CDR1 and CDR2 from the germline V gene are SGHRS and YFSETQ. This CDR3 is built from 16 residues. The CDR3: CASSLGTSSYQETQYF. DNA of the CDR3: TGTGCCAGCAGCTTAGGGACTAGCTCGTACCAAGAGACCCAGTACTTC.

The rearrangement joins TRBV5-1 to TRBJ1-2, with a weak D call TRBD1 (5 bases). Trimming took off 0 bases at V and 6 bases at J, with 9 bases between the two ends. Germline-derived CDR1 and CDR2 are SGHRS and YFSETQ. There are 13 residues in the CDR3. The CDR3 coding sequence is TGCGCCAGCAGCTTGGAGCAGGGAAATGGCTACACCTTC. Translated: CASSLEQGNGYTF.

This clone turned up a few times. V and J are TRBV4-3 and TRBJ1-2; the D is unclear. In germline, CDR1 is LGHNA, CDR2 YSLEER. The CDR3 is 14 amino acids. The ends were cut back, 0 bases at V and 8 bases at J, with 13 bases in the middle. The chain's CDR3 is CASSQEVTGGGYTF. CDR3 in DNA: TGCGCCAGCAGCCAAGAGGTGACCGGCGGGGGCTACACCTTC.

The CDR3 loop reads CASSLGTSGGTDTQYF. For the CDR3, the DNA is TGTGCCAGCAGCTTAGGGACTAGCGGGGGCACAGATACGCAGTATTTT. The rearrangement joins TRBV7-9 to TRBJ2-3; TRBD2 aligns across 12 bases. The V and J ends lost 1 base and 1 base, in that order; junction bases with no gene match: 0. The CDR3 extends over 16 amino acids. Germline V gene lookup returns CDR1 SEHNR and CDR2 FQNEAQ (reference sequence).

V usage is TRBV10-3 and J usage is TRBJ1-2; D possibly corresponds to TRBD1 (5 bases). Trimming left V 3 bases short and J 4 bases short, with 12 bases between. The CDR3 spans 14 residues. Germline V gene data show CDR1 as ENHRY and CDR2 as SYGVKD. The CDR3 region has the DNA TGTGCCATCAGTGAACACGACAGAATCTATGGCTACACCTTC. Its translation is CAISEHDRIYGYTF.

This chain joins TRBV3-1 (or the pseudogene TRBV3-2) and TRBJ1-3, with D tentatively TRBD1 (5 bases). This CDR3 spans 16 amino acids. Trimming removed 0 bases at V and 1 base at J, with 10 bases between. Germline V lookup: CDR1 LGHDT, CDR2 YNNKEL (reference sequence). The CDR3 DNA reads TGTGCCAGCAGCCAAGATCCGGGGGGTTCTGGAAACACCATATATTTT. This translates into CASSQDPGGSGNTIYF.

The chain joins TRBV4-1 to TRBJ2-7, with D possibly TRBD2 on 7 matching bases. V was shortened by 3 bases and J by 7 bases, with 13 bases between the two germline ends. This CDR3 is built from 13 residues. The germline V gene encodes CDR1 MGHRA and CDR2 YSYEKL. This CDR3 reads CASSHAGAREQYV. The CDR3 nucleotides are TGCGCCAGCAGCCACGCGGGGGCCCGGGAGCAGTACGTC.

The genes are TRBV6-5 and TRBJ2-3; 8 bases match TRBD2. Germline CDR1 and CDR2: MNHEY and SVGAGI. This CDR3 region has 15 residues. Germline trimming cut 5 bases from V and 3 bases from J; bases unmatched to any gene: 7. In DNA, the CDR3 is TGTGCCAGCAGTCAAAGCGGGAGAAGAACAGATACGCAGTATTTT. Its protein product is CASSQSGRRTDTQYF.

The chain recombines TRBV4-3 with TRBJ1-2, with 10 bases lining up with TRBD1. The CDR3 extends over 14 amino acids. Looked up from germline, CDR1 is LGHNA and CDR2 is YSLEER. The V and J ends lost 6 bases and 6 bases, in that order; junction bases with no gene match: 7. For the CDR3, the DNA is TGCGCCAGCAGAGATTGGGACAGGGGACATGGCTACACCTTC. Encoded protein: CASRDWDRGHGYTF.

The gene calls are TRBV24-1 and TRBJ1-5; 7 bases are shared with TRBD1. This CDR3 has 14 amino acids. V dropped 5 bases and J dropped 1; count of bases not matched to a gene: 1. In germline, CDR1 is KGHDR, CDR2 SFDVKD. The CDR3 DNA reads TGTGCCACCAGTGGGACAGGCAGCAATCAGCCCCAGCATTTT. Protein: CATSGTGSNQPQHF.

The chain is built from TRBV7-9 and TRBJ1-4; 7 nucleotides agree with TRBD1. The trim removed 5 bases at V and 3 bases at J, leaving 9 bases unmatched. This CDR3 is built from 16 residues. Germline V CDR1 and CDR2: SEHNR, FQNEAQ (reference sequence). The CDR3 reads CASSARQGGPNEKLFF. CDR3 sequence (DNA): TGTGCCAGCAGCGCCCGACAGGGAGGACCTAATGAAAAACTGTTTTTT.

The chain joins TRBV2 to TRBJ1-6, with 7 bases aligning to TRBD1. In germline, CDR1 is SNHLY, CDR2 FYNNEI. The CDR3 totals 12 residues. The junction had 0 bases not matched to a gene; V was cut back by 6 bases and J by 7 bases. CDR3 residues: CASRTGNSPLHF. DNA of the CDR3: TGTGCCAGCAGGACAGGGAATTCACCCCTCCACTTT.

Points on this clone: Other DNA sequences in the sample encode the same CDR3. The V gene is TRBV30, the J gene TRBJ1-4; D may be TRBD1 (6 bases). Germline V lookup: CDR1 GTSNPN, CDR2 SVGIG (reference sequence). This CDR3 has 14 amino acids. The germline V and J ends were trimmed by 0 bases and 3 bases, with 8 bases remaining between them. Written as DNA, the CDR3 is TGTGCCTGGAGTGTAGGGGGGGCTAATGAAAAACTGTTTTTT. Amino acid sequence: CAWSVGGANEKLFF.

This chain joins TRBV28 and TRBJ1-1; D uncertain. The CDR3 spans 16 residues. The germline V and J ends were trimmed by 2 bases and 3 bases, with 16 bases remaining between them. Germline CDR1 and CDR2: MDHEN and SYDVKM. CDR3 in DNA: TGTGCCAGCAGTTTAGGATTGCCCCCGAGGGACACTGAAGCTTTCTTT. It specifies CASSLGLPPRDTEAFF.

This clone was seen a handful of times. The chain recombines TRBV24-1 with TRBJ2-3, with D tentatively TRBD2 (5 bases). This CDR3 is 12 amino acids long. Germline-derived CDR1 and CDR2 are KGHDR and SFDVKD. Trimming pared 8 bases from V and 1 base from J, leaving 6 bases between. CDR3 nucleotides: TGTGCCACCATGGGAGGCACAGATACGCAGTATTTT. Protein: CATMGGTDTQYF.

The V call is TRBV28, the J call TRBJ2-3, with 13 bases matching TRBD2. CDR1 is MDHEN, CDR2 SYDVKM, per germline. The trim removed 4 bases at V and 5 bases at J, leaving 12 bases unmatched. The CDR3 length is 18 residues. CDR3 loop: CASSWGPTSGRAEDTQYF. DNA for the CDR3: TGTGCCAGCAGTTGGGGCCCCACTAGCGGGAGGGCCGAAGATACGCAGTATTTT.

V is TRBV28 and J is TRBJ1-6, with D possibly matching TRBD1 (6 bases). Germline assignment: CDR1 MDHEN and CDR2 SYDVKM. V lost 3 bases and J 7 bases, leaving 10 bases between the germline ends. The CDR3 length is 14 residues. The CDR3 bases are TGTGCCAGCAGTTTGGACAGAGCAAATTCACCCCTCCACTTT. The encoded protein is CASSLDRANSPLHF.

V and J are TRBV13 and TRBJ1-2; 9 bases match TRBD1. J gave up 1 base and V 5 bases, and 5 bases lay outside the gene matches. CDR3 length equals 15 residues. The germline CDR1 and CDR2 sequences are PRHDT and FYEKMQ (reference sequence). The CDR3: CASSPRTGDNYGYTF. CDR3 in DNA: TGTGCCAGCAGCCCGAGGACAGGGGATAACTATGGCTACACCTTC.

The rearrangement uses TRBV6-5 and TRBJ1-6, with 8 bases that match TRBD1. The junction had 5 bases not matched to a gene; V was cut back by 2 bases and J by 5 bases. Germline CDR1 is MNHEY and CDR2 is SVGAGI. This CDR3 has 16 residues. Here the CDR3 reads CASSYGPDRDNSPLHF. CDR3 coding DNA: TGTGCCAGCAGTTACGGCCCGGACAGGGATAATTCACCCCTCCACTTT.